This T cell receptor (beta chain) was retrieved from a study of T-cell reconstitution after alpha-beta-depleted transplantation in children. Study-level results: About two months after transplant, alpha-beta T cells reportedly came from several hundred expanded graft clones. High day-60 TCRbeta diversity in some patients came from surviving recipient T cells and thymic progenitors. T-cell numbers and diversity, one year after transplant, stemmed largely from T cells that were newly produced.

This clonotype was observed a handful of times. No antigen is known for it. Likely a read error: the CDR3 ends without its conserved phenylalanine or tryptophan. It is unclear where the CDR3 begins or ends on the DNA, so no DNA is shown, and the CDR3 is as TCRdb lists it. The CDR3 region is 11 residues in length, termini included. Preparation of the TCRbeta library was carried out with unique molecular identifiers. TCRdb reprocessed the PCR reads via MiXCR and lists one record per CDR3 protein. Seen here are 81,000 or so distinct CDR3 sequences, around a sixth observed once, and the top ten hold about 19%.

J is TRBJ2-7 and V is TRBV12-3 or TRBV12-4; the D call TRBD1 from the table was never checked on the DNA. The sample consisted of PBMCs, mostly from graft donor cells, taken 180 days after TCRalphabeta/CD19-depleted stem cell transplant. The source is a male patient between 2 and 10 years old who had a stem cell transplant for acute lymphoblastic leukemia, so the T cells may come from the graft donor. The CDR3 reads CASSPPGPVGG.